This T cell receptor beta chain was sequenced for a study of post-analysis software for immune sequencing data (dated by TCRdb to between 2014 and 2017). Context from the whole study: Recorded disease courses included relapsing-remitting, secondary progressive and progressive-relapsing multiple sclerosis, with some patients lacking subtype annotation. The patient repertoires were compared against approximately ten previously published healthy control repertoires obtained from donors aged 6 to 25 years. A subset of samples was prepared in parallel using single-end sample barcoding, then pooled and co-amplified after Illumina adapter ligation.

The study at large found these results: Direct clustering with F measure revealed strong co-clustering of samples prepared in the same batch, which led to a batch-effect correction. Normalized Chao1 diversity was significantly lower in multiple sclerosis patients than controls, suggesting substantial peripheral T-cell clonal expansion. The control group was slightly older than the multiple sclerosis patient group. Significantly higher frequencies in patients than in controls were found for several TRBV segments, including TRBV5-6, TRBV5-1 and TRBV20-1.

The germline ends are 12 bases apart after V is trimmed by 4 bases and J by 1 base. Sequences SGHTA (CDR1) and FQGNSA (CDR2) are obtained from the germline V gene. From the cysteine up to the phenylalanine, the CDR3 has a length of 15 residues. Only the CDR3 DNA stays, 45 bases, in frame from base 1. Receptors were amplified or captured by PCR. Instrument on record: Illumina HiSeq 2500. Unique molecular identifiers were incorporated into TCR beta cDNA libraries to reduce PCR and sequencing biases. Per 1 to 10 million input T cells, approximately 500,000 cDNA molecules were obtained, such that each molecule approximated one T cell. The patient libraries were prepared and sequenced with the same protocol used for the earlier healthy control dataset. Samples belonging to the same batch were prepared together, multiplexed and sequenced on a shared HiSeq lane. Per the source publication's procedure: Raw barcoded reads were processed with MIGEC, discarding single-read molecular identifier groups before consensus assembly and CDR3 extraction. VDJtools was used for post-analysis of the clonotype tables, and diversity was normalized by down-sampling every dataset to the size of the smallest sample. In repertoire overlap clustering, CDR3 amino acid sequences, but not nucleotide sequences, were matched to correct batch-related cross-sample contamination. TCRdb ran its own pipeline on the public reads, namely fastp trimming at Q25 and MiXCR clone calling, and kept in-frame beta chains. Each CDR3 protein appears once, grouped with its most common genes and DNA. These V and J calls derive from TCRdb rather than the authors' analysis. In all, the sample holds fewer than 850,000 distinct CDR3 sequences, and 30% of those were seen once. Roughly 0.54% of the sample is in the top ten clones.

This clonotype occurred many times. Its antigen is not yet known. One base away there is no much larger clone; base qualities are not given. TCR beta repertoires were profiled from peripheral blood of roughly 13 young patients with multiple sclerosis to demonstrate the VDJtools post-analysis software. The patients with multiple sclerosis were children and adolescents between 6 and 15 years of age. The sample comprised blood. The chain is made from TRBV7-2 and TRBJ2-3, with no reliable assignment of the D segment. The clonotype originates from a girl between 5 and 17 years old with multiple sclerosis. The CDR3 amino acid sequence is: CASSSYTRGTDTQYF. Here is the DNA: TGTGCCAGCAGCTCCTACACCCGGGGCACAGATACGCAGTATTTT. Extended through the reference TRBV7-2 and TRBJ2-3 proteins, this CDR3 yields the full variable domain: GAGVSQSPSNKVTEKGKDVELRCDPISGHTALYWYRQSLGQGLEFLIYFQGNSAPDKSGLPSDRFSAERTGGSVSTLTIQRTQQEDSAVYLCASSSYTRGTDTQYFGPGTRLTVL.